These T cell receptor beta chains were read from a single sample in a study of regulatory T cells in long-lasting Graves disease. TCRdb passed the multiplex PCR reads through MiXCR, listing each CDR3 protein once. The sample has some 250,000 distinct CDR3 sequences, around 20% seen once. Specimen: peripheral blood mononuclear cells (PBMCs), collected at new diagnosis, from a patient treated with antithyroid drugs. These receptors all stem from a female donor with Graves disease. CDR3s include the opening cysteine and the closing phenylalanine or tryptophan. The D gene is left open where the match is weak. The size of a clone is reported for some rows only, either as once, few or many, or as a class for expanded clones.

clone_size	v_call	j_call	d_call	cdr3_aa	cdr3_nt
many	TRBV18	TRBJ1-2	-	CASSPELRYGYTF	TGTGCCAGCTCACCAGAGTTACGATATGGCTACACCTTC
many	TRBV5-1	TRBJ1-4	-	CASSGGVGEKLFF	TGCGCCAGCAGCGGAGGAGTTGGTGAAAAACTGTTTTTT
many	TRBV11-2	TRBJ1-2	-	CASSAGAPGRYTF	TGTGCCAGCAGCGCTGGCGCCCCTGGTCGCTACACCTTC
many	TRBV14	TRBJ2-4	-	CASSPLSGAKNIQYF	TGTGCCAGCAGCCCACTCAGCGGAGCCAAAAACATTCAGTACTTC
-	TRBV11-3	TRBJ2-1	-	CASRSYTGIPHNEQFF	TGTGCCAGCAGATCTTATACAGGGATCCCCCACAATGAGCAGTTCTTC
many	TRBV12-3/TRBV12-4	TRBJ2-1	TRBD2	CASSRTSGSGDNEQFF	TGTGCCAGCAGTCGGACTAGCGGGAGTGGGGACAATGAGCAGTTCTTC
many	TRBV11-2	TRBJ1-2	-	CASSLDFGDGYTF	TGTGCCAGCAGCTTAGATTTCGGGGATGGCTACACCTTC
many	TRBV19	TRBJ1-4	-	CASSSSEDEKLFF	TGTGCCAGTAGTTCCTCCGAAGATGAAAAACTGTTTTTT
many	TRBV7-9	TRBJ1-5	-	CASGGGNQPQHF	TGTGCCAGCGGTGGGGGAAATCAGCCCCAGCATTTT
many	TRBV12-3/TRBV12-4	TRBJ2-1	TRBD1	CASTPDRQGREQFF	TGTGCCAGCACCCCGGACAGGCAGGGTCGTGAGCAGTTCTTC
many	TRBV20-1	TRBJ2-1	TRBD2	CSARNPGLEWNEQFF	TGCAGTGCGAGGAACCCGGGACTAGAATGGAATGAGCAGTTCTTC
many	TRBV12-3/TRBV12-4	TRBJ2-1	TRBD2	CASSLRLAGGYEQFF	TGTGCCAGCAGTTTGAGACTAGCGGGAGGCTATGAGCAGTTCTTC
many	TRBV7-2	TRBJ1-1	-	CASSFSRGSTEAFF	TGTGCCAGCAGCTTTTCCAGGGGCAGCACTGAAGCTTTCTTT
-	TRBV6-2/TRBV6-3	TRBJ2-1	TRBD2	CASRPGLAGGDEQFF	TGTGCCAGCAGGCCCGGACTAGCGGGAGGAGACGAGCAGTTCTTC
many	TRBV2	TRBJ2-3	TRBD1	CASILRDSPTDTQYF	TGTGCCAGCATTCTCCGGGACAGTCCCACAGATACGCAGTATTTT
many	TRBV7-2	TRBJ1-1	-	CATLREMNTEAFF	TGTGCCACATTGCGGGAAATGAACACTGAAGCTTTCTTT
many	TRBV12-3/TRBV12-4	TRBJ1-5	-	CASSGQPNQPQHF	TGTGCCAGCAGTGGACAGCCCAATCAGCCCCAGCATTTT
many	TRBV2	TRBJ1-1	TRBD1	CASSESGQGRLNTEAFF	TGTGCCAGCAGTGAATCGGGACAGGGTAGGTTGAACACTGAAGCTTTCTTT
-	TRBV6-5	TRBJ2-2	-	CASSYPQGGRTGELFF	TGTGCCAGCAGTTACCCACAGGGGGGGCGCACCGGGGAGCTGTTTTTT
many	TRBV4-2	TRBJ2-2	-	CASSQDWLRATVGELFF	TGTGCCAGCAGCCAAGATTGGCTGCGCGCAACCGTCGGGGAGCTGTTTTTT
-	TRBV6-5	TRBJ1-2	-	CASSYPGNYGYTF	TGTGCCAGCAGTTACCCGGGAAACTATGGCTACACCTTC
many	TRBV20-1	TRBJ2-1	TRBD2	CSARPLAGEAYNEQFF	TGCAGTGCTAGGCCCTTAGCGGGAGAGGCCTACAATGAGCAGTTCTTC
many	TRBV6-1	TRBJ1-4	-	CASSPFALTTTNEKLFF	TGTGCCAGCAGCCCATTCGCCCTTACAACAACTAATGAAAAACTGTTTTTT
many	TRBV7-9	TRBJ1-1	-	CASSLPVPEAFF	TGTGCCAGCAGCCTCCCGGTACCTGAAGCTTTCTTT
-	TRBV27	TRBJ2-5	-	CASSPHRGGKGSQYF	TGTGCCAGCAGCCCACACAGGGGAGGGAAGGGGTCCCAGTACTTC
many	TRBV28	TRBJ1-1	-	CASSLEGSTEAFF	TGTGCCAGCAGTTTAGAGGGGAGCACTGAAGCTTTCTTT
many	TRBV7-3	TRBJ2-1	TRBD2	CASSLRGGGSSYNEQFF	TGTGCCAGCAGCTTAAGGGGGGGAGGGAGCTCCTACAATGAGCAGTTCTTC
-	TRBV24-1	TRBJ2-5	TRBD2	CATSPTGTSGRETQYF	TGTGCCACCAGCCCGACCGGGACTAGCGGGAGAGAGACCCAGTACTTC
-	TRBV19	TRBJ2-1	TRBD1	CASSIVGDRVPNEQFF	TGTGCCAGTAGTATAGTTGGGGACAGGGTTCCCAATGAGCAGTTCTTC
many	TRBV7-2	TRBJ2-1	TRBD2	CASSLMGGLAANNEQFF	TGTGCCAGCAGCTTAATGGGGGGACTAGCGGCTAACAATGAGCAGTTCTTC
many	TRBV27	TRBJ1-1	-	CASSSYRTGRNTEAFF	TGTGCCAGCAGTTCCTACAGGACGGGTAGGAACACTGAAGCTTTCTTT
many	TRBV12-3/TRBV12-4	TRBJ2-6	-	CASSWGYSGANVLTF	TGTGCCAGCAGTTGGGGGTACTCTGGGGCCAACGTCCTGACTTTC
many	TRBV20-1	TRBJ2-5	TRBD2	CSARDRGPSGQETQYF	TGCAGTGCTAGAGATCGGGGCCCTAGCGGCCAAGAGACCCAGTACTTC
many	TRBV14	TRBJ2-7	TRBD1	CASSRTGTGNEQYF	TGTGCCAGCAGCCGAACCGGGACAGGGAACGAGCAGTACTTC
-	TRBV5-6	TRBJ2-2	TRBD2	CASSFLSGSFTGELFF	TGTGCCAGCAGCTTCCTTAGCGGGAGTTTCACCGGGGAGCTGTTTTTT
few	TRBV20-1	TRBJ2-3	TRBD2	CSARDNFAGGTDTQYF	TGCAGTGCTAGAGATAATTTTGCGGGAGGGACAGATACGCAGTATTTT
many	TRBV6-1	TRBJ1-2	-	CASSEASDYGYTF	TGTGCCAGCAGTGAAGCATCTGACTATGGCTACACCTTC
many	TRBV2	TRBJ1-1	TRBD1	CASRQGEFNTEAFF	TGTGCCAGCAGACAGGGGGAATTTAACACTGAAGCTTTCTTT
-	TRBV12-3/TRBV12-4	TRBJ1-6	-	CASSLSTDGYSPLHF	TGTGCCAGCAGTTTATCAACCGACGGTTATTCACCCCTCCACTTT
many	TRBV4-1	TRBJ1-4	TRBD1	CASSHYGRDRDSEKLFF	TGCGCCAGCAGCCATTATGGCCGGGACAGGGACAGTGAAAAACTGTTTTTT
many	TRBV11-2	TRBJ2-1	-	CASSLGHRDEQFF	TGTGCCAGCAGCTTAGGCCACAGGGATGAGCAGTTCTTC
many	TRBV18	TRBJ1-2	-	CASSPQGSNGYTF	TGTGCCAGCTCACCACAGGGATCGAATGGCTACACCTTC
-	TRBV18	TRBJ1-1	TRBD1	CASSPPGQGATEAFF	TGTGCCAGCTCACCACCGGGACAGGGGGCCACTGAAGCTTTCTTT
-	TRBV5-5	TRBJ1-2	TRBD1	CASSWGQYYGYTF	TGTGCCAGCAGCTGGGGACAGTACTATGGCTACACCTTC
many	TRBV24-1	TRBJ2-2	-	CATRGTNTGELFF	TGTGCCACCCGAGGGACGAACACCGGGGAGCTGTTTTTT
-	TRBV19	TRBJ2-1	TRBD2	CASSAGTSGYNEQFF	TGTGCCAGTAGTGCCGGGACTAGCGGCTACAATGAGCAGTTCTTC
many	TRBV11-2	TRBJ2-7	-	CASSPRGGGSGEQYF	TGTGCCAGCAGCCCCAGGGGGGGAGGTTCGGGCGAGCAGTACTTC
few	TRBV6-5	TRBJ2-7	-	CASSYFPSREHRVEQYF	TGTGCCAGCAGTTACTTCCCCTCACGGGAGCATCGGGTTGAGCAGTACTTC
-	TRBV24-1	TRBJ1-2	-	CATSDLYGYTF	TGTGCCACCAGTGATTTATACGGCTACACCTTC
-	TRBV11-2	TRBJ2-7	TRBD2	CASSWGASGRAYEQYF	TGTGCCAGCAGCTGGGGGGCTAGCGGGAGAGCTTACGAGCAGTACTTC
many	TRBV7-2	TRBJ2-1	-	CASSLVPRNEQFF	TGTGCCAGCAGCTTAGTTCCGAGGAATGAGCAGTTCTTC
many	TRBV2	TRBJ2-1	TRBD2	CASGGLAYGYNEQFF	TGTGCCAGCGGTGGACTAGCGTATGGCTACAATGAGCAGTTCTTC
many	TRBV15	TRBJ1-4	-	CATSRKGEKLFF	TGTGCCACCAGCAGAAAGGGGGAAAAACTGTTTTTT
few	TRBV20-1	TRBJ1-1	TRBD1	CSHQGDRNTEAFF	TGCAGCCACCAGGGGGATCGGAACACTGAAGCTTTCTTT
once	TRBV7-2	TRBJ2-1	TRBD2	CASSLPSGKGNEQFF	TGTGCCAGCAGCTTGCCTAGCGGGAAGGGCAATGAGCAGTTCTTC